The 6 T cell receptor beta chains given below trace back to one sample, sequenced in a study of tumor T cells in aggressive B-cell lymphoma. TCRdb's table, derived via immunoSEQ multiplex PCR, lists solely in-frame clones and lacks some. The table includes a few thousand clones, around 79% detected once. Sequenced: tumor tissue. The receptors were sampled from an adult with diffuse large B cell lymphoma.

The chain couples TRBV11-2 to TRBJ2-2, with TRBD2 matching over 8 bases. The length of the CDR3 is 16 residues. Germline values: CDR1 SGHAT, CDR2 FQNNGV. V trimming: 1 base; J trimming: 0 bases; junction bases outside the gene matches: 1. The CDR3 DNA is TGTGCCAGCAGCTTAGCCGGGGGGGCGAACACCGGGGAGCTGTTTTTT. This translates into CASSLAGGANTGELFF.

The CDR3 region is CASSAGTSAVYEQYF. The DNA of the CDR3 is TGTGCCAGCAGTGCAGGGACTAGCGCAGTCTACGAGCAGTACTTC. The V and J genes are TRBV2 and TRBJ2-7; 10 nucleotides align to TRBD2. The germline gives CDR1 SNHLY, CDR2 FYNNEI. CDR3 length: 15 amino acids. The trim removed 4 bases at V and 3 bases at J, leaving 6 bases unmatched.

V gene TRBV23-1 combines with J gene TRBJ2-5; TRBD1 matches 9 bases. TRBV23-1 is an open reading frame, and its role is uncertain. This CDR3 comprises 17 residues. V was pared by 3 bases and J by 2 bases, with 10 bases of the junction left unmatched. CDR3 loop: CASSQPFPGQGQETQYF. DNA for the CDR3: TGCGCCAGCAGTCAGCCCTTTCCGGGACAGGGACAAGAGACCCAGTACTTC.

The chain couples TRBV5-4 to TRBJ2-7, with 11 bases aligning to TRBD1. Germline V gene lookup returns CDR1 SGHNT and CDR2 YYREEE (reference sequence). With V trimmed by 0 bases and J by 5 bases, 4 bases remained unmatched. CDR3 size: 15 residues. The CDR3 sequence is CASSLGRTGGDEQYF. The CDR3 DNA is TGTGCCAGCAGCTTGGGACGGACAGGGGGCGACGAGCAGTACTTC.

A few counts support this clone. The rearrangement joins TRBV10-3 to TRBJ1-4, with TRBD1 identical over 11 bases. This CDR3 has 16 amino acids. Germline V gene sequence: CDR1 ENHRY, CDR2 SYGVKD. J was trimmed by 2 bases and V by 4 bases; bases with no gene match: 3. The CDR3 bases are TGTGCCATCAGTGTTGGGACAGGGGGTACTAATGAAAAACTGTTTTTT. Translating gives CAISVGTGGTNEKLFF.

CDR3 nucleotides: TGCGCCAGCAGCCAAGTCAGACAGGGTCCGGGCGAGCAGTACTTC. Protein product: CASSQVRQGPGEQYF. V is TRBV4-1 and J is TRBJ2-7; 7 nucleotides line up with TRBD1. This CDR3 contains 15 residues. Germline V gene sequence: CDR1 MGHRA, CDR2 YSYEKL. The V and J ends lost 1 base and 6 bases, in that order; junction bases with no gene match: 9.